A selection of T cell receptor beta chains follows, all from one sample in a study of cytotoxic CD8 clonotypes in ibrutinib-treated CLL. Generated by immunoSEQ multiplex PCR, the TCRdb table keeps only in-frame clones and is missing some. The data hold 35,000 to 50,000 clones, with roughly 70% observed a single time. The starting material was PBMCs, obtained at disease progression, from a patient treated with ibrutinib. The receptor set was obtained from a human donor with chronic lymphocytic leukemia. The CDR3 runs from the conserved cysteine through the conserved F or W. The order of the fields is J gene, V gene, D gene, clone size, CDR3 protein, CDR3 DNA. A D gene is named only where the DNA matches it firmly. A row's size may be missing; if present it is once, few, many or a size class.

j_call: TRBJ2-7; v_call: TRBV7-9; d_call: .; clone_size: .; cdr3_aa: CASSFFGVTQYEQYF; cdr3_nt: TGTGCCAGCAGCTTTTTTGGGGTGACCCAATACGAGCAGTACTTC
j_call: TRBJ1-5; v_call: TRBV19; d_call: .; clone_size: .; cdr3_aa: CASSIEGGERLAIYSNQPQHF; cdr3_nt: TGTGCCAGTAGTATAGAGGGGGGCGAGAGACTCGCGATTTATAGCAATCAGCCCCAGCATTTT
j_call: TRBJ1-1; v_call: TRBV4-1; d_call: .; clone_size: .; cdr3_aa: CASSLPMLHLTEAFF; cdr3_nt: TGCGCCAGCAGCCTTCCGATGTTACACCTCACTGAAGCTTTCTTT
j_call: TRBJ2-5; v_call: TRBV4-2; d_call: .; clone_size: .; cdr3_aa: CASSQDPTGETQYF; cdr3_nt: TGTGCCAGCAGCCAAGATCCAACGGGAGAGACCCAGTACTTC
j_call: TRBJ1-3; v_call: TRBV25-1; d_call: .; clone_size: once; cdr3_aa: CASEGSGNTIYF; cdr3_nt: TGTGCCAGCGAGGGAAGTGGAAACACCATATATTTT
j_call: TRBJ2-2; v_call: TRBV5-1; d_call: .; clone_size: .; cdr3_aa: CASSLYGPEHTGELFF; cdr3_nt: TGCGCCAGCAGCTTGTACGGCCCCGAGCACACCGGGGAGCTGTTTTTT
j_call: TRBJ2-6; v_call: TRBV10-3; d_call: .; clone_size: .; cdr3_aa: CAISKQEAGANVLTF; cdr3_nt: TGTGCCATCAGTAAGCAGGAAGCTGGGGCCAACGTCCTGACTTTC
j_call: TRBJ2-5; v_call: TRBV6-1; d_call: .; clone_size: .; cdr3_aa: CASSEQSRQETQYF; cdr3_nt: TGTGCCAGCAGTGAGCAAAGTCGGCAAGAGACCCAGTACTTC
j_call: TRBJ2-1; v_call: TRBV9; d_call: TRBD1; clone_size: few; cdr3_aa: CASSPGTVSSYNEQFF; cdr3_nt: TGTGCCAGCAGCCCCGGGACAGTGAGCTCCTACAATGAGCAGTTCTTC
j_call: TRBJ2-3; v_call: TRBV19; d_call: TRBD2; clone_size: .; cdr3_aa: CATRRLAGLTDTQYF; cdr3_nt: TGTGCCACTCGGAGACTAGCGGGCCTCACAGATACGCAGTATTTT
j_call: TRBJ2-1; v_call: TRBV27; d_call: TRBD2; clone_size: .; cdr3_aa: CASSLAGVSEQFF; cdr3_nt: TGTGCCAGCAGTTTAGCGGGAGTTTCTGAGCAGTTCTTC
j_call: TRBJ2-7; v_call: TRBV6-1; d_call: .; clone_size: few; cdr3_aa: CASSEEPGQGYEQYF; cdr3_nt: TGTGCCAGCAGTGAAGAGCCCGGGCAGGGGTACGAGCAGTACTTC
j_call: TRBJ2-1; v_call: TRBV2; d_call: .; clone_size: .; cdr3_aa: CASSVDWNEQFF; cdr3_nt: TGTGCCAGCAGTGTGGACTGGAATGAGCAGTTCTTC
j_call: TRBJ1-2; v_call: TRBV29-1; d_call: .; clone_size: .; cdr3_aa: CSVTDGAYGYTF; cdr3_nt: TGCAGCGTTACCGACGGAGCCTATGGCTACACCTTC
j_call: TRBJ2-7; v_call: TRBV5-8; d_call: .; clone_size: .; cdr3_aa: CASSFTGLPYEQYF; cdr3_nt: TGTGCCAGCAGCTTCACAGGGCTACCCTACGAGCAGTACTTC
j_call: TRBJ1-1; v_call: TRBV28; d_call: TRBD1; clone_size: few; cdr3_aa: CASSFPDRDTEAFF; cdr3_nt: TGTGCCAGCAGTTTCCCCGACAGGGACACTGAAGCTTTCTTT
j_call: TRBJ2-7; v_call: TRBV5-6; d_call: .; clone_size: few; cdr3_aa: CASSFQREQYF; cdr3_nt: TGTGCCAGCAGCTTCCAGAGGGAGCAGTACTTC
j_call: TRBJ2-1; v_call: TRBV7-8; d_call: TRBD1; clone_size: .; cdr3_aa: CASSPTGRPGMYEQFF; cdr3_nt: TGTGCCAGCAGCCCGACAGGGCGCCCCGGTATGTATGAGCAGTTCTTC
j_call: TRBJ2-2; v_call: TRBV10-1; d_call: .; clone_size: .; cdr3_aa: CASSDWTSSRLFF; cdr3_nt: TGCGCCAGCAGTGACTGGACCTCGAGTAGGTTGTTTTTT
j_call: TRBJ2-5; v_call: TRBV5-1; d_call: TRBD2; clone_size: .; cdr3_aa: CASSPGLAEETQYF; cdr3_nt: TGCGCCAGCAGCCCGGGACTAGCGGAGGAGACCCAGTACTTC
j_call: TRBJ2-7; v_call: TRBV2; d_call: .; clone_size: few; cdr3_aa: CASSERAYEQYF; cdr3_nt: TGTGCCAGCAGTGAACGGGCTTACGAGCAGTACTTC
j_call: TRBJ2-5; v_call: TRBV11-1; d_call: .; clone_size: few; cdr3_aa: CASSLDEVLGTQYF; cdr3_nt: TGTGCCAGCAGCTTAGATGAGGTTTTGGGGACCCAGTACTTC
j_call: TRBJ2-7; v_call: TRBV9; d_call: .; clone_size: .; cdr3_aa: CASSQSAGTEQYF; cdr3_nt: TGTGCCAGCTCCCAAAGCGCAGGGACCGAGCAGTACTTC
j_call: TRBJ2-2; v_call: TRBV19; d_call: .; clone_size: .; cdr3_aa: CASSNTGELFF; cdr3_nt: TGTGCCAGTTCAAACACCGGGGAGCTGTTTTTT
j_call: TRBJ1-5; v_call: TRBV2; d_call: TRBD1; clone_size: few; cdr3_aa: CASSFGTGGPNQPQHF; cdr3_nt: TGTGCCAGCAGCTTCGGGACAGGAGGACCCAATCAGCCCCAGCATTTT
j_call: TRBJ2-3; v_call: TRBV7-6; d_call: .; clone_size: .; cdr3_aa: CASSLATWDTQYF; cdr3_nt: TGTGCCAGCAGCTTAGCGACCTGGGATACGCAGTATTTT
j_call: TRBJ1-2; v_call: TRBV4-1; d_call: .; clone_size: .; cdr3_aa: CASSQVGRDPGYTF; cdr3_nt: TGCGCCAGCAGCCAAGTTGGCAGGGACCCTGGCTACACCTTC
j_call: TRBJ2-4; v_call: TRBV7-8; d_call: .; clone_size: .; cdr3_aa: CASSMEGAKNIQYF; cdr3_nt: TGTGCCAGCAGCATGGAGGGGGCCAAAAACATTCAGTACTTC
j_call: TRBJ2-1; v_call: TRBV7-9; d_call: .; clone_size: .; cdr3_aa: CASSLGTLVSYNEQFF; cdr3_nt: TGTGCCAGCAGCTTAGGGACATTAGTCTCCTACAATGAGCAGTTCTTC
j_call: TRBJ2-2; v_call: TRBV28; d_call: .; clone_size: .; cdr3_aa: CASTELDTLTNGELFF; cdr3_nt: TGTGCCAGCACCGAATTGGACACCCTAACAAACGGGGAGCTGTTTTTT
j_call: TRBJ1-6; v_call: TRBV27; d_call: TRBD1; clone_size: .; cdr3_aa: CASSRDRESSPLHF; cdr3_nt: TGTGCCAGCAGCAGAGACAGGGAGAGTTCACCCCTCCACTTT
j_call: TRBJ1-5; v_call: TRBV7-6; d_call: .; clone_size: .; cdr3_aa: CASTQGGLEPQHF; cdr3_nt: TGTGCCAGCACCCAAGGGGGTCTGGAGCCCCAGCATTTT
j_call: TRBJ2-1; v_call: TRBV6-1; d_call: .; clone_size: .; cdr3_aa: CASERGLYNEQFF; cdr3_nt: TGTGCCAGCGAGAGGGGGTTATACAATGAGCAGTTCTTC
j_call: TRBJ2-5; v_call: TRBV6-5; d_call: TRBD2; clone_size: .; cdr3_aa: CASCPGGANQETQYF; cdr3_nt: TGTGCCAGCTGTCCGGGAGGGGCAAACCAAGAGACCCAGTACTTC
j_call: TRBJ1-2; v_call: TRBV6-1; d_call: TRBD1; clone_size: few; cdr3_aa: CASSPRQGRHYGYTF; cdr3_nt: TGTGCCAGCAGCCCCAGACAGGGGAGGCACTATGGCTACACCTTC